What follows are 20 T cell receptor beta chains derived from one specimen sequenced in a study of OX40 agonist ivuxolimab in advanced cancers. Sequencing was performed with immunoSEQ multiplex PCR; in TCRdb, only in-frame clones are kept and a portion is missing. The repertoire has around 37,000 clones, 88% of them found once; the top ten carry more than 10%. Sequenced here: CD4+ or CD8+ T cells sorted from blood, sampled in a trial of the OX40 agonist ivuxolimab. These receptors were obtained from an adult with an advanced solid tumor such as melanoma, head and neck, liver or kidney cancer.

The chain carries TRBV28 and TRBJ1-1; D is undetermined. The V end lost 5 bases, the J end lost 4 bases, and 11 bases lay between the germline ends. The CDR3 is made up of 13 amino acids. Germline V gene lookup returns CDR1 MDHEN and CDR2 SYDVKM. CDR3 amino acids: CASSANLVTEAFF. The CDR3 region has the DNA TGTGCCAGCAGTGCTAACCTAGTCACTGAAGCTTTCTTT.

The rearrangement links TRBV4-3 to TRBJ2-1; D is uncertain. The CDR3 sequence is 14 residues long. Germline assignment: CDR1 LGHNA and CDR2 YSLEER. The V gene lost 8 bases and the J gene lost 0 bases, with 11 bases spanning the gap. CDR3 in DNA: TGCGCCAGCCAAAGCGAGAGCTCCTACAATGAGCAGTTCTTC. Residues: CASQSESSYNEQFF.

V usage is TRBV15 and J usage is TRBJ1-4; D gene ambiguous. V gave up 1 base and J gave up 6 bases, with 6 bases separating them. The germline gives CDR1 LNHNV, CDR2 YYDKDF (reference sequence). The CDR3 is 13 amino acids. The CDR3 coding sequence is TGTGCCACCAGCAGAGTCCTGTATGAAAAACTGTTTTTT. It specifies CATSRVLYEKLFF.

The gene calls are TRBV25-1 and TRBJ2-1; 14 bases are shared with TRBD2. V was clipped by 3 bases and J by 7 bases; unmatched bases: 5. CDR1 and CDR2 from the germline V gene are MGHDK and SYGVNS. This CDR3 is 16 amino acids long. CDR3 in amino acids: CASSDATSGRANEQFF. The CDR3 DNA is TGTGCCAGCAGTGACGCGACTAGCGGGAGGGCAAATGAGCAGTTCTTC.

V usage is TRBV12-1 and J usage is TRBJ2-7; the table's D call of TRBD2 was not tested on the DNA. TRBV12-1 is an annotated pseudogene. The CDR3 is 15 amino acids. The CDR3 sequence is CASSPPGSFSYEQYF. CDR3 coding DNA: TGTGCCAGCAGCCCCCCCGGGAGCTTCTCCTACGAGCAGTACTTC.

This sequence joins TRBV6-5 and TRBJ1-4; D is possibly TRBD1 (5 bases). This CDR3 comprises 14 residues. V lost 6 bases and J lost 8, with 16 bases in between. Per the germline V gene, CDR1 is MNHEY and CDR2 is SVGAGI. This chain's CDR3 is CASRGPPEVEKLFF. In nucleotides, the CDR3 is TGTGCCAGCAGGGGGCCCCCCGAAGTGGAAAAACTGTTTTTT.

V is TRBV7-9 and J is TRBJ2-7; D unresolved. The CDR3 has 14 amino acids. The germline V and J ends were trimmed by 5 bases and 3 bases, with 14 bases remaining between them. Germline V lookup: CDR1 SEHNR, CDR2 FQNEAQ (reference sequence). CDR3 coding DNA: TGTGCCAGCAGCCCAGACGGCAGAATCTACGAGCAGTACTTC. This codes for CASSPDGRIYEQYF. Variable domain in full (rest from reference TRBV7-9 and TRBJ2-7): DTGVSQNPRHKITKRGQNVTFRCDPISEHNRLYWYRQTLGQGPEFLTYFQNEAQLEKSRLLSDRFSAERPKGSFSTLEIQRTEQGDSAMYLCASSPDGRIYEQYFGPGTRLTVT.

This chain connects TRBV27 to TRBJ2-3; D is unclear. The length of the CDR3 is 13 residues. The germline V gene encodes CDR1 MNHEY and CDR2 SMNVEV (reference sequence). The V gene lost 5 bases and the J gene lost 6 bases, with 12 bases spanning the gap. The CDR3 spells CASSQFLGDTQYF. CDR3 bases: TGTGCCAGCAGTCAATTTCTCGGGGATACGCAGTATTTT.

The rearrangement uses TRBV9 and TRBJ2-1, with 10 bases fitting TRBD2. V trimming: 6 bases; J trimming: 6 bases; junction bases outside the gene matches: 12. CDR3 length equals 16 residues. CDR1 SGDLS and CDR2 YYNGEE come from the germline V gene. The CDR3 DNA reads TGTGCCAGCACCCCCCTAGCGGGAGTTCTGAGCAATGAGCAGTTCTTC. Amino acids: CASTPLAGVLSNEQFF.

The J gene is TRBJ2-4, the V gene TRBV10-3, with D unclear. Germline CDR1 ENHRY, CDR2 SYGVKD. V lost 3 bases to trimming and J lost 0 bases, with 12 bases between them. The CDR3 spans 16 residues. CDR3 DNA: TGTGCCATCAGTGACCCGACGGGCACAGCCAAAAACATTCAGTACTTC. The encoded protein is CAISDPTGTAKNIQYF.

V gene TRBV29-1 combines with J gene TRBJ2-5; 8 bases fit TRBD1. Germline values: CDR1 SQVTM, CDR2 ANQGSEA. The trim removed 5 bases at V and 2 bases at J, leaving 4 bases unmatched. This CDR3 spans 13 amino acids. In DNA, the CDR3 is TGCAGCGTTCCTACAGGGGGGCAAGAGACCCAGTACTTC. Residues: CSVPTGGQETQYF. Filled out from reference TRBV29-1 and TRBJ2-5, the complete variable domain reads SAVISQKPSRDICQRGTSLTIQCQVDSQVTMMFWYRQQPGQSLTLIATANQGSEATYESGFVIDKFPISRPNLTFSTLTVSNMSPEDSSIYLCSVPTGGQETQYFGPGTRLLVL.

CDR3 sequence: CATSLADITGELFF. The DNA of the CDR3 is TGTGCCACCTCACTAGCGGACATCACCGGGGAGCTGTTTTTT. J is TRBJ2-2 and V is TRBV10-3; 8 positions agree with TRBD2. V shed 10 bases and J 4 bases; nucleotides not matched to a gene: 8. Per the germline V gene, CDR1 is ENHRY and CDR2 is SYGVKD. The CDR3 is 14 residues long.

In this sample, this clone turned up a few times. The chain joins TRBV7-9 to TRBJ2-1, with D perhaps matching TRBD1 or TRBD2 (5 bases each). This CDR3 contains 12 residues. Trimming removed 4 bases at V and 8 bases at J, with 9 bases between. Germline loops: CDR1 SEHNR, CDR2 FQNEAQ (reference sequence). In DNA form, the CDR3 reads TGTGCCAGCAGCTGGGGGACCCATGAGCAGTTCTTC. Its protein product is CASSWGTHEQFF.

V and J are TRBV4-1 and TRBJ2-7, with TRBD1 matching over 7 bases. The germline V gene encodes CDR1 MGHRA and CDR2 YSYEKL. The V gene end was trimmed by 1 base and the J gene end by 7 bases; junction bases not matched to a gene: 10. The length of the CDR3 is 15 residues. CDR3 nucleotide sequence: TGCGCCAGCAGCCAAGTACGGGACAGCCCAACAGAGCAGTACTTC. It codes for CASSQVRDSPTEQYF.

The rearrangement joins TRBV4-3 to TRBJ2-7; TRBD2 aligns across 8 bases. After removal of 2 bases from V and 6 bases from J, the junction contained 6 bases not matched to a gene. CDR1 and CDR2 from the germline V gene are LGHNA and YSLEER. CDR3 size: 14 residues. The CDR3 protein is CASSQSGGAPEQYF. CDR3 DNA: TGCGCCAGCAGCCAATCCGGGGGGGCGCCCGAGCAGTACTTC.

This chain links TRBV5-1 with TRBJ2-5; D not resolved. The DNA matches TRBJ2-7 better at its end, which makes the J call doubtful. This CDR3 comprises 10 residues. Germline CDR1 is SGHRS and CDR2 is YFSETQ. The CDR3 region is CARKSYEQYF. The CDR3 region has the DNA TGCGCCAGAAAATCCTACGAGCAGTACTTC.

The V gene is TRBV7-6, the J gene TRBJ2-2; D is possibly TRBD2 (6 bases). Germline CDR1 is SGHVS and CDR2 is FNYEAQ. The length of the CDR3 is 15 residues. Trimming took 5 bases from V and 6 from J, leaving 16 bases between them. The CDR3 nucleotides read TGTGCCAGCAGCCCGTCGCGGGGTTCATCCGGGGAGCTGTTTTTT. Translating it yields CASSPSRGSSGELFF.

The rearrangement uses TRBV6-1 and TRBJ2-7; 7 bases agree with TRBD2. V lost 6 bases to trimming and J lost 7 bases; unmatched junction nucleotides: 15. Germline-derived CDR1 and CDR2 are MNHNS and SASEGT. The CDR3 is made up of 15 amino acids. CDR3 nucleotides: TGTGCCAGCAGCTCTGTCGCTAGCGGAACTGTAGAGCAGTACTTC. It encodes CASSSVASGTVEQYF.

This rearrangement joins TRBV9 to TRBJ2-1; TRBD2 matches at 10 bases. Germline V CDR1 and CDR2: SGDLS, YYNGEE. Unmatched junction bases numbered 7, after V lost 3 bases and J lost 7 bases. This CDR3 spans 15 amino acids. CDR3 amino acids: CASSGTSGRGNEQFF. CDR3 bases: TGTGCCAGCAGCGGAACGAGCGGGAGGGGTAATGAGCAGTTCTTC.

The rearrangement uses TRBV5-8 and TRBJ1-5; D is unresolved. V dropped 1 base and J dropped 1 base, with 6 bases sitting between them. Germline CDR1 reads SGHTS; CDR2 reads YDEGEE. This CDR3 is built from 14 residues. This CDR3 is CASSLTRSNQPQHF. The CDR3 nucleotides are TGTGCCAGCAGCTTGACAAGAAGCAATCAGCCCCAGCATTTT.